The clone carrying this TCR beta chain was recorded many times. Its antigen is still unknown. Trimming removed 3 bases from V and 1 base from J, with 9 bases in between. The CDR3 has 14 amino acids. The germline CDR1 and CDR2 sequences are MNHNS and SASEGT. For the diagnoses, clinical symptoms, serum thyroxine and TRAb, thyroid ultrasound and orbital computed tomography were used. RNA transcripts gave rise to amplified TCR beta CDR3 regions. The HTBI primer set drove a first-round RT-PCR of the TCR CDR3. TCRdb recomputed calls from the multiplex PCR reads with MiXCR, one row per CDR3 protein. The table has more than 250,000 distinct CDR3 sequences, around 15% seen once. The data were obtained in a study of T cells in Graves' hyperthyroidism and ophthalmopathy. As for the study in general: Staff took peripheral blood when the initial diagnosis was made, before any treatment began.

Study-wide findings and caveats: Median prediction lead before ophthalmopathy onset was around seven months with the model.

This sequence originates from a woman between 50 and 59 years old with Graves' hyperthyroidism that later progressed to Graves' ophthalmopathy. The V call is TRBV6-1, the J call TRBJ1-1; D gene uncertain. The sample consisted of blood. The CDR3 DNA follows: TGTGCCAGCAGTGATCAGCCGGGGAACACTGAAGCTTTCTTT. Translation gives CASSDQPGNTEAFF.